A selection of T cell receptor beta chains follows, all from one sample in a study of blood T cell repertoires in COVID-19. The repertoire was sequenced with immunoSEQ multiplex PCR; TCRdb's copy has only in-frame clones and lacks some. The table shows under 250,000 clones, with around 80% occurring only once. The specimen was peripheral blood. These receptors all come from a woman between 35 and 50 years old with acute or convalescent COVID-19. Both conserved end residues are part of each CDR3. A D gene is named only where the DNA matches it firmly.

len	d_gene	j_gene	v_gene	CDR3aa	CDR3nt
13	-	TRBJ1-1	TRBV9	CASSLTPNTEAFF	TGTGCCAGCAGTTTGACACCGAACACTGAAGCTTTCTTT
13	-	TRBJ2-7	TRBV25-1	CASSDPGQDEQYF	TGTGCCAGCAGTGATCCAGGTCAGGACGAGCAGTACTTC
11	-	TRBJ1-1	TRBV9	CATGRDTEAFF	TGTGCCACCGGTCGTGACACTGAAGCTTTCTTT
14	TRBD1	TRBJ2-7	TRBV5-6	CASSPAPGGYEQYF	TGTGCCAGCAGCCCGGCCCCAGGGGGCTACGAGCAGTACTTC
16	TRBD2	TRBJ2-2	TRBV12-5	CASGLILAGNTGELFF	TGTGCTAGTGGTTTGATCCTAGCGGGAAACACCGGGGAGCTGTTTTTT
14	-	TRBJ1-5	TRBV6-5	CASSRQTGNQPQHF	TGTGCCAGCAGTCGCCAGACAGGCAATCAGCCCCAGCATTTT
14	TRBD1	TRBJ2-7	TRBV27	CASRPTGGFYEQYF	TGTGCCAGCAGACCAACAGGGGGCTTTTACGAGCAGTACTTC
12	-	TRBJ1-3	TRBV12-3/TRBV12-4	CASSPTGNTIYF	TGTGCCAGCAGTCCCACAGGAAACACCATATATTTT
16	TRBD2	TRBJ2-1	TRBV6-6	CASSYGLAGGPDEQFF	TGTGCCAGCAGTTACGGCCTAGCGGGGGGGCCGGATGAGCAGTTCTTC
13	-	TRBJ1-2	TRBV6-2/TRBV6-3	CASSYSGRPGHDF	TGTGCCAGCAGTTACTCCGGAAGACCGGGACACGACTTC
15	-	TRBJ2-2	TRBV11-2	CASRIYGHNTGELFF	TGTGCCAGCAGGATATACGGACACAACACCGGGGAGCTGTTTTTT